The 8 T cell receptor beta chains listed next were all sequenced from one sample in a study of blood T cells in healthy people across ages. The authors ran a second PCR of about 6 to 11 cycles using a sample-barcoded 5' primer and a J-beta primer mix. TCRdb re-called the 5' RACE reads through MiXCR, storing one row per CDR3 protein. The table shows about 970,000 distinct CDR3 sequences, with roughly 51% occurring only once. The sample was blood. The receptor set was obtained from a woman in her fifties or sixties in good health.

This clonotype was recorded a few times. This chain joins TRBV11-1 and TRBJ2-7, with 8 positions matching TRBD1. Germline trimming cut 5 bases from V and 0 bases from J; bases unmatched to any gene: 9. The germline V gene encodes CDR1 SGHAT and CDR2 FQDESV (reference sequence). CDR3 size: 16 residues. CDR3 region: CASSVNQGANSYEQYF. CDR3 coding DNA: TGTGCCAGCAGCGTAAACCAGGGGGCGAACTCCTACGAGCAGTACTTC. Combining the CDR3 with reference TRBV11-1 and TRBJ2-7 gives the whole variable domain EAEVAQSPRYKITEKSQAVAFWCDPISGHATLYWYRQILGQGPELLVQFQDESVVDDSQLPKDRFSAERLKGVDSTLKIQPAELGDSAMYLCASSVNQGANSYEQYFGPGTRLTVT.

There are a few counts of this clonotype. V and J are TRBV5-1 and TRBJ2-1, with D perhaps TRBD1 (5 bases). V dropped 10 bases and J dropped 9 bases, with 14 bases sitting between them. Germline CDR1 and CDR2: SGHRS and YFSETQ. The CDR3 contains 11 residues. The chain's CDR3 is CADVGAVEQFF. DNA of the CDR3: TGCGCCGACGTAGGGGCGGTTGAGCAGTTCTTC.

In its sample, this clonotype was seen a few times. The chain combines TRBV4-1 with TRBJ2-5; D unresolved. The germline V and J ends were trimmed by 0 bases and 11 bases, with 16 bases remaining between them. Germline CDR1 reads MGHRA; CDR2 reads YSYEKL. The CDR3 has 14 amino acids. The chain's CDR3 is CASSQEANYNEQYF. Here the CDR3 DNA reads TGCGCCAGCAGCCAAGAAGCTAACTACAATGAGCAGTACTTC.

J is TRBJ2-1 and V is TRBV29-1, with D hard to call. The CDR3 runs to 12 residues. In germline, CDR1 is SQVTM, CDR2 ANQGSEA. The CDR3 DNA reads TGCACCCCTTCGAGAGCCTACAATGAGCAGTTCTTC. Translated: CTPSRAYNEQFF.

The chain links TRBV28 to TRBJ2-3; 7 bases map to TRBD2. The junction had 7 bases not matched to a gene; V was cut back by 11 bases and J by 5 bases. Germline CDR1 MDHEN, CDR2 SYDVKM. The CDR3 sequence is 12 residues long. The CDR3 coding sequence is TGTGCCGGCGGGAGTAGGGGAGATACGCAGTATTTT. The encoded protein is CAGGSRGDTQYF.

The V gene is TRBV20-1, the J gene TRBJ1-6; TRBD1 is a possible D gene (5 bases). CDR1 DFQATT and CDR2 SNEGSKA come from the germline V gene (reference sequence). This CDR3 region has 14 residues. Trimming cost V 6 bases and J 10 bases, with 19 bases left between them. Here the CDR3 DNA reads TGCAGTGCACACATAGACAGTAAGGCATCACCCCTCCACTTT. Protein product: CSAHIDSKASPLHF.

The V and J genes are TRBV7-2 and TRBJ2-6; D is unclear. The ends were cut back, 2 bases at V and 0 bases at J, with 17 bases in the middle. CDR1 and CDR2 (germline): SGHTA, FQGNSA. The CDR3 is 19 amino acids. In DNA form, the CDR3 reads TGTGCCAGCAGCTTACGCCCCTGGGTCCTCAGCTCTGGGGCCAACGTCCTGACTTTC. Amino acids: CASSLRPWVLSSGANVLTF.

The chain has TRBV29-1 and TRBJ2-7, with D perhaps TRBD2 (5 bases). The CDR3 covers 13 residues. Trimming took off 4 bases at V and 5 bases at J, with 15 bases between the two ends. Germline CDR1 and CDR2: SQVTM and ANQGSEA. This chain's CDR3 is CSVVISGFHEQYF. DNA for the CDR3: TGCAGCGTTGTCATCTCGGGGTTCCACGAGCAGTACTTC.